These 12 T cell receptor beta chains came from one sample sequenced in a study of T cells in Graves' hyperthyroidism and ophthalmopathy. Amplification targeted TCR beta CDR3 regions from RNA transcripts. The study used the HTBI primer set for a first-round RT-PCR of the TCR CDR3. TCRdb re-called the multiplex PCR reads with MiXCR, one entry per CDR3 protein. The sample has around 350,000 distinct CDR3 sequences, 15% to 19% seen once. The sample comprised blood. The receptors were sampled from a woman aged 18 to 35 with Graves' hyperthyroidism that later progressed to Graves' ophthalmopathy.

This clonotype was detected many times. The CDR3 spells CASSQPGQGSEKLFF. The CDR3 DNA reads as TGTGCCAGCAGCCAACCGGGACAGGGAAGCGAAAAACTGTTTTTT. The chain couples TRBV3-1 to TRBJ1-4; 9 bases map to TRBD1. J lost 8 bases, V lost 2 bases, and 6 bases had no gene match. This CDR3 has 15 amino acids. Looked up from germline, CDR1 is LGHDT and CDR2 is YNNKEL (reference sequence).

This clonotype was observed many times. An end of the junction does not agree with germline; a read error may underlie this. V usage is TRBV28 and J usage is TRBJ2-7; D possibly corresponds to TRBD1 (5 bases). The germline V gene encodes CDR1 MDHEN and CDR2 SYDVKM. The CDR3 sequence is 13 residues long. CDR3 sequence reads: CASSPSPGYAQYF. CDR3 DNA sequence: TGTGCCAGCAGTCCTTCGCCAGGGTACGCGCAGTACTTC.

The rearrangement joins TRBV10-3 to TRBJ2-3; D possibly corresponds to TRBD2 (5 bases). Germline V gene data show CDR1 as ENHRY and CDR2 as SYGVKD. This CDR3 has 15 amino acids. V shed 7 bases and J shed 0 bases, with 14 bases lying between them. CDR3 in amino acids: CAINLDSSSTDTQYF. In DNA, the CDR3 is TGTGCCATCAACCTGGACTCCTCTAGCACAGATACGCAGTATTTT.

In its sample, this clonotype was seen many times. The chain is built from TRBV20-1 and TRBJ2-7; 12 nucleotides match TRBD2. V was pared by 6 bases and J by 4 bases, with 7 bases of the junction left unmatched. Germline V gene data show CDR1 as DFQATT and CDR2 as SNEGSKA (reference sequence). This CDR3 comprises 14 residues. DNA of the CDR3: TGCAGTGCGGAACTAGCGGGAGGCAGGTACGAGCAGTACTTC. It yields the protein CSAELAGGRYEQYF.

The chain recombines TRBV5-4 with TRBJ2-1, with D uncertain. V was pared by 4 bases and J by 4 bases, with 15 bases between. CDR1 is SGHNT and CDR2 is YYREEE in the germline V gene (reference sequence). CDR3 length: 15 amino acids. CDR3 DNA sequence: TGTGCCAGCAGCCTCAAGGGAAAAGGGTACAATGAGCAGTTCTTC. Protein sequence: CASSLKGKGYNEQFF.

This clonotype showed up many times. The chain uses TRBV6-2 or TRBV6-3 and TRBJ2-7; D is ambiguous. This CDR3 spans 14 amino acids. V was pared by 4 bases and J by 1 base, with 11 bases between. Looked up from germline, CDR1 is MNHEY and CDR2 is SVGEGT. Here the CDR3 DNA reads TGTGCCAGCAGTTTACAGAGTCCTTCCTACGAGCAGTACTTC. It codes for CASSLQSPSYEQYF.

This clonotype has a count of ten or more. This chain links TRBV20-1 with TRBJ2-7; 9 bases are shared with TRBD1. The CDR3 is made up of 14 amino acids. From germline, CDR1 is DFQATT and CDR2 SNEGSKA (reference sequence). J gave up 5 bases and V 4 bases, and 9 bases lay outside the gene matches. The CDR3 DNA follows: TGCAGTGCTAACTACAGGGGGCGGATGGACGAGCAGTACTTC. Translated: CSANYRGRMDEQYF.

The J gene is TRBJ2-3, the V gene TRBV4-2; 12 bases map to TRBD2. This CDR3 comprises 18 residues. V lost 3 bases, J lost 5 bases, and 12 bases stayed unmatched. Per germline, CDR1 LGHNA and CDR2 YNFKEQ. The CDR3 here is CASSHLPLTSGRVDTQYF. The CDR3 region has the DNA TGTGCCAGCAGCCACCTACCCCTGACTAGCGGGAGAGTAGATACGCAGTATTTT.

This clonotype was recorded many times. The chain links TRBV5-1 to TRBJ1-1; D call uncertain. Per the germline V gene, CDR1 is SGHRS and CDR2 is YFSETQ. Trimming pared 0 bases from V and 0 bases from J, leaving 6 bases between. The CDR3 runs to 14 residues. CDR3 nucleotides: TGCGCCAGCAGCTTGGAAGCGGTGAACACTGAAGCTTTCTTT. It specifies CASSLEAVNTEAFF.

There are many counts of this clonotype. V is TRBV18 and J is TRBJ1-4; perhaps TRBD1 as D (5 bases). The V end lost 5 bases, the J end lost 6 bases, and 16 bases lay between the germline ends. CDR1 is KGHSH, CDR2 LQKENI, per germline. The CDR3 extends over 15 amino acids. In DNA form, the CDR3 reads TGTGCCAGCTCATCAATGACGGGGCAGGATGAAAAACTGTTTTTT. It translates to CASSSMTGQDEKLFF.

With respect to this clonotype: A much larger clone differs from this one at a single base, so this may be a read error. This chain joins TRBV30 and TRBJ2-1; 7 nucleotides agree with TRBD1. V gave up 2 bases and J gave up 10 bases; unmatched junction bases: 11. The CDR3 sequence is 14 residues long. Germline V CDR1 and CDR2: GTSNPN, SVGIG (reference sequence). CDR3 nucleotide sequence: TGTGCCTGGAGTCGAGGGGGCAAAAGCGACGAGCAGTTCTTC. Translating it yields CAWSRGGKSDEQFF.

Many counts were recorded for this clonotype. This chain links TRBV14 with TRBJ2-7; possible D gene TRBD2, 5 bases. The CDR3 length is 13 residues. Germline CDR1 is SGHDN and CDR2 is FVKESK. With 4 bases removed from V and 7 bases from J, the gap between germline ends came to 14 bases. CDR3: CASSRRESGEQYF. The CDR3, as DNA: TGTGCCAGCAGCCGCCGAGAGTCGGGGGAGCAGTACTTC.